This entry describes one TCR beta chain. TCRdb's copy holds only in-frame clones and misses some; the assay was immunoSEQ multiplex PCR. Of over 130,000 clones listed, about 80% are singletons. The data belong to a study of blood T cell repertoires in COVID-19. About the study: Material from acute and convalescent COVID-19 was sourced from the United States, Italy and Spain. T cells, B-cell-depleted T cells, or PBMCs provided the cDNA or gDNA that served as material.

This CDR3 has 14 residues. Germline assignment: CDR1 SQVTM and CDR2 ANQGSEA. V shed 5 bases and J 4 bases; nucleotides not matched to a gene: 7. This TCR derives from a woman aged 50 to 60 who had recovered from COVID-19. Material for sequencing was PBMCs or T cells enriched from blood (not recorded which). This chain links TRBV29-1 with TRBJ2-3; 9 positions agree with TRBD1. In DNA form, the CDR3 reads TGCAGCGTTTACAGGGGGCCCGGTGCAGATACGCAGTATTTT. Translating it yields CSVYRGPGADTQYF.